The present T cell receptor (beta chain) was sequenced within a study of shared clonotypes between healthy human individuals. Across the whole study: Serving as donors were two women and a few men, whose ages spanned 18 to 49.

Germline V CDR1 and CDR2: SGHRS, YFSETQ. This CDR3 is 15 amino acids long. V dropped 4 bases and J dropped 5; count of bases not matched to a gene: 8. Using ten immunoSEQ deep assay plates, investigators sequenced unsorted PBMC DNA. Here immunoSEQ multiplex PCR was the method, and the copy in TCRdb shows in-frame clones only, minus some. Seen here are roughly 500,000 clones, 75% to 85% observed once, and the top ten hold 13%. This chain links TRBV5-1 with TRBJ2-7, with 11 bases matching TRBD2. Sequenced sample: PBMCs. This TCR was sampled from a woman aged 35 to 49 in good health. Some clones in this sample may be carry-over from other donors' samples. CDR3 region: CASSITLAGVNEQYF. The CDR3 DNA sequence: TGCGCCAGCAGCATTACACTAGCGGGAGTCAACGAGCAGTACTTC.